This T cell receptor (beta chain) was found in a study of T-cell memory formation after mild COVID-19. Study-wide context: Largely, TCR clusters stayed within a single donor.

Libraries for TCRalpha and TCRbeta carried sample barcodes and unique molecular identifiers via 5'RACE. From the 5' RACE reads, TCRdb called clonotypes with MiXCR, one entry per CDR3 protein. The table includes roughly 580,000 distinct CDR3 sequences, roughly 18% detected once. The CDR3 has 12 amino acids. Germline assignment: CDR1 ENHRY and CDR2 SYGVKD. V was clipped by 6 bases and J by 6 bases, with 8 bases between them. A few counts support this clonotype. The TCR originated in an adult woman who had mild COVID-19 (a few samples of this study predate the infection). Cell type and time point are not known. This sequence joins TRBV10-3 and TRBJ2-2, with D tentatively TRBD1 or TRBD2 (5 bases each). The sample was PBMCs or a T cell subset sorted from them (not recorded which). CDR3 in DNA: TGTGCCATCAGAGGGGACCCCGGGGAGCTGTTTTTT. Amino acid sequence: CAIRGDPGELFF.